This T cell receptor beta chain was sequenced for a study of CD8+ T cells in alopecia areata. Study-wide background: Treated patients received oral tofacitinib, 5 to 10 mg twice daily.

Extraction and reverse transcription of RNA yielded cDNA as the sequencing template. Some clones are missing from TCRdb's copy, which holds only in-frame ones; the method was immunoSEQ multiplex PCR. The sample records 110,000 to 150,000 clones, roughly 64% being singletons. The study's findings and limits: Sequences from scalp samples also cover resident alphabeta T cells of normal skin. Scalp lesions, especially in alopecia totalis/universalis, had higher clonality than normal scalp.

Specimens obtained from alopecia areata patients comprised lesional scalp punch biopsies and peripheral blood. Germline V gene data show CDR1 as MGHRA and CDR2 as YSYEKL. The V end lost 4 bases, the J end lost 3 bases, and 10 bases lay between the germline ends. The CDR3 is made up of 13 amino acids. Concerning this clone itself: Its matching antigen is unknown. The sample carries other DNA sequences with the same CDR3.

Sequenced material: CD4+ T cells sorted from blood, taken at week 0. This sequence was found in a human donor with alopecia areata. The chain couples TRBV4-1 to TRBJ2-7, with D perhaps given as TRBD1 or TRBD2 (6 bases each). The CDR3 reads CASSLQGGYEQYF. CDR3 nucleotide sequence: TGCGCCAGCAGCCTACAGGGAGGCTACGAGCAGTACTTC.